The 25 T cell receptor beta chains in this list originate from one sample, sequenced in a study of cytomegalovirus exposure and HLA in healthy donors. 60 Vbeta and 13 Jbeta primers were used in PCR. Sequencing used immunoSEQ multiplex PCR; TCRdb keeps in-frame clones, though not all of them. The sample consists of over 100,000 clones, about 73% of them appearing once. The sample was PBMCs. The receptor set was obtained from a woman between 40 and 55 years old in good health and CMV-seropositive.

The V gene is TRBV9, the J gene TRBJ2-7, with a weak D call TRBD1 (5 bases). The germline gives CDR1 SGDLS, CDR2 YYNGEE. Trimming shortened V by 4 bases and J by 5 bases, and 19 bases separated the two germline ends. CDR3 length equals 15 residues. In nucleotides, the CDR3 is TGTGCCAGCAGCCGCCGCCAGGGCACTCCTGACGAGCAGTACTTC. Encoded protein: CASSRRQGTPDEQYF. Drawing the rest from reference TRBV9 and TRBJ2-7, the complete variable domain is DSGVTQTPKHLITATGQRVTLRCSPRSGDLSVYWYQQSLDQGLQFLIQYYNGEERAKGNILERFSAQQFPDLHSELNLSSLELGDSALYFCASSRRQGTPDEQYFGPGTRLTVT.

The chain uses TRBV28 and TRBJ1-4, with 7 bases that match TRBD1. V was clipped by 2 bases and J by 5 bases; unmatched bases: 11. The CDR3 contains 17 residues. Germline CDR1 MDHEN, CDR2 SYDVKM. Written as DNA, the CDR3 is TGTGCCAGCAGTTTACGCAGGGGGAATATGGTAAATGAAAAACTGTTTTTT. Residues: CASSLRRGNMVNEKLFF.

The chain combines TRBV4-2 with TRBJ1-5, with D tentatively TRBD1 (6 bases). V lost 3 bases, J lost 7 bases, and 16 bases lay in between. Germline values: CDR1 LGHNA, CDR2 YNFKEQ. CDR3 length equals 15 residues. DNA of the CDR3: TGTGCCAGCAGCCAGGCCGGGACACTGGGGCAGCCCCAGCATTTT. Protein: CASSQAGTLGQPQHF.

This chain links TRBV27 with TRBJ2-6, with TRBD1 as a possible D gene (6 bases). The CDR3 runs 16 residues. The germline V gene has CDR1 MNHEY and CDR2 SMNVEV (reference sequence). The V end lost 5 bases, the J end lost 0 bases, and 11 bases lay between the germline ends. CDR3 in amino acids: CASSEGHSSGANVLTF. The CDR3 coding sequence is TGTGCCAGCAGTGAGGGACATTCCTCTGGGGCCAACGTCCTGACTTTC.

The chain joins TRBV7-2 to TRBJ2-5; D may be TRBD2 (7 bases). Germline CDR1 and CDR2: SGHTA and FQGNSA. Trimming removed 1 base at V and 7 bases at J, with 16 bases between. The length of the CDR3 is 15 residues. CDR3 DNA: TGTGCCAGCAGCTTAGGAGGCGGGGGCCGGGGGACCCAGTACTTC. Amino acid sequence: CASSLGGGGRGTQYF.

The CDR3 coding sequence is TGTGCCAGCAATCAACAGGGACCATACAATGAGCAGTTCTTC. Amino acids: CASNQQGPYNEQFF. The chain combines TRBV25-1 with TRBJ2-1, with D possibly being TRBD1 (6 bases). Trimming cost V 7 bases and J 4 bases, with 14 bases left between them. The CDR3 is made up of 14 amino acids. Germline CDR1 and CDR2: MGHDK and SYGVNS.

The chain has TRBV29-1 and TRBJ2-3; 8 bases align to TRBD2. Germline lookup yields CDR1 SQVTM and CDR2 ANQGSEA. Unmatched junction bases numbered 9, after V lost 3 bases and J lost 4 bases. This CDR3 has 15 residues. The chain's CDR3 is CSVDGGAKGPDTQYF. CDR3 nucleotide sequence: TGCAGCGTTGACGGGGGGGCTAAGGGCCCAGATACGCAGTATTTT.

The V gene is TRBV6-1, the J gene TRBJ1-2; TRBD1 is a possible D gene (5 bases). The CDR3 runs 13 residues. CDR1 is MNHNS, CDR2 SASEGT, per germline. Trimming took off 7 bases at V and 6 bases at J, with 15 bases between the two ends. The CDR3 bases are TGTGCCAGCACCCGGGGGGTCGAGCATGGCTACACCTTC. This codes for CASTRGVEHGYTF.

CDR3 DNA: TGTGCCAGCAGCTTAGCGCGCGGTCTTGGACAGGGGGTCTACGAGCAGTACTTC. Translated, it gives CASSLARGLGQGVYEQYF. This sequence joins TRBV11-2 and TRBJ2-7; 10 bases are a match to TRBD1. Trimming took 1 base from V and 3 from J; bases not matched to a gene: 12. CDR3 size: 18 residues. The V gene's germline CDR1 is SGHAT and CDR2 FQNNGV. Full variable domain (remainder filled in from reference TRBV11-2 and TRBJ2-7): EAGVAQSPRYKIIEKRQSVAFWCNPISGHATLYWYQQILGQGPKLLIQFQNNGVVDDSQLPKDRFSAERLKGVDSTLKIQPAKLEDSAVYLCASSLARGLGQGVYEQYFGPGTRLTVT.

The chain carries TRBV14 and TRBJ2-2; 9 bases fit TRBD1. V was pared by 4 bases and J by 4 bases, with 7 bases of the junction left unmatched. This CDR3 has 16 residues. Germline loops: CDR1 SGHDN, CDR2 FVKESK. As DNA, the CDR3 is TGTGCCAGCAGCCTCGGGACAGGGAGAGGCACCGGGGAGCTGTTTTTT. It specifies CASSLGTGRGTGELFF.

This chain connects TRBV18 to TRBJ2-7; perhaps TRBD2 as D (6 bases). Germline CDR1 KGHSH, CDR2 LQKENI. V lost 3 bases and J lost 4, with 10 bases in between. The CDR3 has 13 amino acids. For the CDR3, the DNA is TGTGCCAGCTCACCGCTCGGGGGTTACGAGCAGTACTTC. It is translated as CASSPLGGYEQYF.

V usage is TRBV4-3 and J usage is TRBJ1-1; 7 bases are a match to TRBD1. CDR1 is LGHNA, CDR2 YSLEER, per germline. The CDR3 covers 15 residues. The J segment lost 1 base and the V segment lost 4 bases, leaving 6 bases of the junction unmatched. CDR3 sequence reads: CASSLTTGANTEAFF. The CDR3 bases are TGCGCCAGCAGCCTCACCACAGGGGCGAACACTGAAGCTTTCTTT.

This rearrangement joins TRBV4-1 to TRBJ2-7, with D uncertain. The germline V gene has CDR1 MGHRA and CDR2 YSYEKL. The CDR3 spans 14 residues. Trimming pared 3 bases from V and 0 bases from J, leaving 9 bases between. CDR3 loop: CASSQTRVSYEQYF. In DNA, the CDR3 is TGCGCCAGCAGCCAGACAAGAGTCTCCTACGAGCAGTACTTC.

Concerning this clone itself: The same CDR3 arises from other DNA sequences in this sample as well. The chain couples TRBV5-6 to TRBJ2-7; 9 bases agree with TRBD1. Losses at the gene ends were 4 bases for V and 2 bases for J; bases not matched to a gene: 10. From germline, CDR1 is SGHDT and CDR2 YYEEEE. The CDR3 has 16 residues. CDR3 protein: CASSLVGTGRTYEQYF. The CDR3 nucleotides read TGTGCCAGCAGCCTGGTTGGGACAGGGAGGACCTACGAGCAGTACTTC.

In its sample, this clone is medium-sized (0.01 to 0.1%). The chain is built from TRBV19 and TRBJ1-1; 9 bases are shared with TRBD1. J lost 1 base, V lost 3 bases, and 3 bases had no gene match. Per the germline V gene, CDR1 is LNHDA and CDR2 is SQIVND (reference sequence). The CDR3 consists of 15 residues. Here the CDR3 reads CASSIWTGANTEAFF. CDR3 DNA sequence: TGTGCCAGTAGTATCTGGACAGGGGCGAACACTGAAGCTTTCTTT.

The DNA of the CDR3 is TGTGCCAGCAAGGCGGGGGCGAGCTCCTACGAGCAGTACTTC. Protein: CASKAGASSYEQYF. The chain recombines TRBV7-2 with TRBJ2-7; D is possibly TRBD2 (7 bases). Per germline, CDR1 SGHTA and CDR2 FQGNSA. This CDR3 is 14 amino acids long. Trimming shortened V by 7 bases and J by 0 bases, and 13 bases separated the two germline ends.

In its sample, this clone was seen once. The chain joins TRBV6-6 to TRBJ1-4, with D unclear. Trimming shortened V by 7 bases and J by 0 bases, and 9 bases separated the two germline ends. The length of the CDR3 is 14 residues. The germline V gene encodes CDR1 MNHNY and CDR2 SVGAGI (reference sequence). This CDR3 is CASTLGATNEKLFF. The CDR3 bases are TGTGCCAGCACCTTGGGCGCAACTAATGAAAAACTGTTTTTT.

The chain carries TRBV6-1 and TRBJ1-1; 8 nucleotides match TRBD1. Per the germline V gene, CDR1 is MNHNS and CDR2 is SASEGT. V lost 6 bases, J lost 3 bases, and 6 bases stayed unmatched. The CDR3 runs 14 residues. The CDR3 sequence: CASRRTGKDTEAFF. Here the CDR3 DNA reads TGTGCCAGCAGGAGGACAGGGAAGGACACTGAAGCTTTCTTT.

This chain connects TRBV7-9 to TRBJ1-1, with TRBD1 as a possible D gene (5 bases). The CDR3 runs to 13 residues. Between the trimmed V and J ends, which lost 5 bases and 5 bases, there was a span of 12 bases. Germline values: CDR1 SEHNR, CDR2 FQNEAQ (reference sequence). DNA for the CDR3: TGTGCCAGCAGCGAGGCGGGGGGGACTGAAGCTTTCTTT. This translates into CASSEAGGTEAFF. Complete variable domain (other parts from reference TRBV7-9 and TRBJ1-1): DTGVSQNPRHKITKRGQNVTFRCDPISEHNRLYWYRQTLGQGPEFLTYFQNEAQLEKSRLLSDRFSAERPKGSFSTLEIQRTEQGDSAMYLCASSEAGGTEAFFGQGTRLTVV.

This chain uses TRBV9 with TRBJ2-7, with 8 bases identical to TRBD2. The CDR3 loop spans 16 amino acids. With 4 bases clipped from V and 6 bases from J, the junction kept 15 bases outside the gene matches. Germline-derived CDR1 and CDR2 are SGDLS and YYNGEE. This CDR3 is CASSSRGSGSLREQYF. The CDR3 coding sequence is TGTGCCAGCAGCTCCCGAGGAAGCGGGAGTCTCCGCGAGCAGTACTTC.

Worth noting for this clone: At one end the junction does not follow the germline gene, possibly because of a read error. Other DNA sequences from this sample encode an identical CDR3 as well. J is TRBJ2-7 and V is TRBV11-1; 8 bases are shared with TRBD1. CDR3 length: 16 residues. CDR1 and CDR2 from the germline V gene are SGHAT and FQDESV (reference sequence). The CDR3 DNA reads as TGTGCCAGCACGCGGCAGGGGGCCCTTCAATCCTCCGAGCAGTACTTC. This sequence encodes CASTRQGALQSSEQYF.

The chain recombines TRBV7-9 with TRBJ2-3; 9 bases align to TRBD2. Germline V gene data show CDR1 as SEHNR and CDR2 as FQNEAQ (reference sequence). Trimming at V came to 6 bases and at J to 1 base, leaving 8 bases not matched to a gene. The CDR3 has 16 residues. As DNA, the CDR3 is TGTGCCAGCAGATTTCTTAGCGGGGGAGGCACAGATACGCAGTATTTT. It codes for CASRFLSGGGTDTQYF.

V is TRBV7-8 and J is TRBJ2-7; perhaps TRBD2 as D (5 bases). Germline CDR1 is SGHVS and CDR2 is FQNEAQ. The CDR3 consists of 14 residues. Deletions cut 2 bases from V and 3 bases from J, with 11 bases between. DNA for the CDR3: TGTGCCAGCAGCTTACGTGAAAGCGGCTACGAGCAGTACTTC. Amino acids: CASSLRESGYEQYF.

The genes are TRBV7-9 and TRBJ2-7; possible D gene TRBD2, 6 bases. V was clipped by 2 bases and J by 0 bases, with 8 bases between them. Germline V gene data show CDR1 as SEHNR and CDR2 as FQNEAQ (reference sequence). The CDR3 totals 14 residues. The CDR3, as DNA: TGTGCCAGCAGCTTACCTAGCGCCTCCTACGAGCAGTACTTC. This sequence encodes CASSLPSASYEQYF.

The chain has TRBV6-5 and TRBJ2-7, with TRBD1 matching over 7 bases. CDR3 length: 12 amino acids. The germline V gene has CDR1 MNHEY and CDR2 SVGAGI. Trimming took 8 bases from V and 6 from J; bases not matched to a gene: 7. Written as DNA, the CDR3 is TGTGCCAGCTCGACAGGGTCGCGCGAGCAGTACTTC. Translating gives CASSTGSREQYF.